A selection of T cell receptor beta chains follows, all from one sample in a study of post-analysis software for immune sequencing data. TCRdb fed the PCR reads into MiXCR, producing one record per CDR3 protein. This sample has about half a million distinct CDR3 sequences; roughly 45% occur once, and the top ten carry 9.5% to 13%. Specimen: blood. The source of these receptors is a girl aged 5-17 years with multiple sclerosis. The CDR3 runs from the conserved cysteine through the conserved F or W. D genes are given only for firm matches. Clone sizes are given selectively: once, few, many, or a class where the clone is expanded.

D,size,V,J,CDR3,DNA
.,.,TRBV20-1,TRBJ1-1,CSAEVPNTEAFF,TGCAGTGCTGAGGTACCGAACACTGAAGCTTTCTTT
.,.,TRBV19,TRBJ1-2,CASSIRRGSPLYGYTF,TGTGCCAGTAGTATACGAAGAGGGTCGCCTCTCTATGGCTACACCTTC
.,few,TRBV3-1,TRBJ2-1,CASSQDLLAERYNEQFF,TGTGCCAGCAGCCAAGATCTACTAGCCGAAAGATACAATGAGCAGTTCTTC
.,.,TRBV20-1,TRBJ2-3,CSARDPGPRTDTQYF,TGCAGTGCTAGAGATCCAGGCCCCCGCACAGATACGCAGTATTTT
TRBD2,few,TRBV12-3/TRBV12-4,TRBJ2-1,CASSLDYMASGRGSTYNEQFF,TGTGCCAGCAGTTTAGATTATATGGCTAGCGGGAGGGGATCCACCTACAATGAGCAGTTCTTC
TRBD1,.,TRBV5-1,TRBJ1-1,CASSLGPRGSGTEAFF,TGCGCCAGCAGCTTGGGACCCAGGGGGTCCGGCACTGAAGCTTTCTTT
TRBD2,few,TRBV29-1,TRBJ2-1,CSVVGLAGRNEQFF,TGCAGCGTTGTAGGGCTAGCGGGACGCAATGAGCAGTTCTTC
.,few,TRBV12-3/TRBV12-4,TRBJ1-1,CASRPSMNTEAFF,TGTGCCAGCAGACCATCGATGAACACTGAAGCTTTCTTT
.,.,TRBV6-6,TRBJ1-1,CASSYQQVGTEAFF,TGTGCCAGCAGTTACCAGCAGGTAGGAACTGAAGCTTTCTTT
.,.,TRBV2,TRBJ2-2,CATYQEIGTGELFF,TGTGCCACGTATCAGGAGATTGGGACCGGGGAGCTGTTTTTT
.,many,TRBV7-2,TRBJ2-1,CASSLDRVRDEQFF,TGTGCCAGCAGCTTAGACAGGGTAAGGGATGAGCAGTTCTTC
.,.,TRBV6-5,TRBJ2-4,CASSPPGRLKYF,TGTGCCAGCAGTCCTCCGGGCCGGCTTAAGTACTTC
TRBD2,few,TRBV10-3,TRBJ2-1,CAISWSGLAGDATYNEQFF,TGTGCCATCAGTTGGTCCGGACTAGCGGGGGACGCTACCTACAATGAGCAGTTCTTC
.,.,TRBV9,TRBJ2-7,CASSDGPLGDEQYF,TGTGCCAGCAGCGACGGGCCCCTGGGGGACGAGCAGTACTTC
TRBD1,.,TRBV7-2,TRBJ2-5,CASSSTGGSLPTGQYF,TGTGCCAGCAGCTCGACAGGGGGCAGCCTACCTACAGGGCAGTACTTC
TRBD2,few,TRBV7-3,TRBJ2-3,CASSPTTSGTDTQYF,TGTGCCAGCAGCCCCACGACTAGCGGTACAGATACGCAGTATTTT
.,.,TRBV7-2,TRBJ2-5,CASSLIADQETQYF,TGTGCCAGCAGCTTAATAGCGGATCAAGAGACCCAGTACTTC
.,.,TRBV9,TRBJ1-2,CASSVNTGIYGYTF,TGTGCCAGCAGCGTAAATACGGGGATCTATGGCTACACCTTC
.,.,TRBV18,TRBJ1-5,CASSRAASGEIWNQPQHF,TGTGCCAGCTCGCGAGCAGCCTCCGGCGAGATATGGAATCAGCCCCAGCATTTT
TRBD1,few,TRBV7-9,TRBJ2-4,CASSPRGQGANIQYF,TGTGCCAGCAGCCCCCGGGGACAGGGGGCGAACATTCAGTACTTC
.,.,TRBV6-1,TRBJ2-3,CASAPGPSTTDTQYF,TGTGCCAGCGCCCCGGGCCCATCAACCACAGATACGCAGTATTTT
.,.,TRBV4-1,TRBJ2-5,CASSQDPGLEGGETQYF,TGCGCCAGCAGCCAAGATCCGGGTCTTGAAGGTGGTGAGACCCAGTACTTC
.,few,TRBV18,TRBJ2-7,CASSPPPASYEQYF,TGTGCCAGCTCACCACCACCCGCTTCCTACGAGCAGTACTTC
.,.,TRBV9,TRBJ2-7,CASSVGGDIAYEQYF,TGTGCCAGCAGCGTAGGGGGGGACATCGCCTACGAGCAGTACTTC
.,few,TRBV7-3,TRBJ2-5,CASSPSREETQYF,TGTGCCAGCAGCCCGTCCAGGGAAGAGACCCAGTACTTC
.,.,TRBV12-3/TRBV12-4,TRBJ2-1,CASSVASPAGEQFF,TGTGCCAGCAGTGTGGCCTCCCCTGCTGGGGAGCAGTTCTTC
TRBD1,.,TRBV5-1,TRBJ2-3,CASSPGQVTDTQYF,TGCGCCAGCAGCCCCGGACAGGTCACAGATACGCAGTATTTT
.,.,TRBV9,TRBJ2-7,CASSVGLGFSYEQYF,TGTGCCAGCAGCGTAGGTTTGGGGTTCTCCTACGAGCAGTACTTC
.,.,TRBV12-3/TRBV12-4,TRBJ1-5,CASSLEGIQPQHF,TGTGCCAGCAGTTTGGAGGGGATCCAGCCCCAGCATTTT
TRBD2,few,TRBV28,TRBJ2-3,CASSEAGTDTQYF,TGTGCCAGCAGTGAAGCGGGAACAGATACGCAGTATTTT